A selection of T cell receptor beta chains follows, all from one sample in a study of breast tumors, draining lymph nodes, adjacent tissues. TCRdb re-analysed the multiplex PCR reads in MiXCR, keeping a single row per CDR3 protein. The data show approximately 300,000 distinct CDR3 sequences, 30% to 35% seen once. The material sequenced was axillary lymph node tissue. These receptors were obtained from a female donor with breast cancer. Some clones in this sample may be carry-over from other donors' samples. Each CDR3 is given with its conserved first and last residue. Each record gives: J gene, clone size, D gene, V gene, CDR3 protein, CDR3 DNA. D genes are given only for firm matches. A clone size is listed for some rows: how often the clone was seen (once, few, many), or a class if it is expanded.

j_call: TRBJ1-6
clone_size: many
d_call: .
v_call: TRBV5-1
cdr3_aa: CASSSPGPKSSYNSPLHF
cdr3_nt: TGCGCCAGCAGCTCCCCGGGACCTAAGAGCTCCTATAATTCACCCCTCCACTTT

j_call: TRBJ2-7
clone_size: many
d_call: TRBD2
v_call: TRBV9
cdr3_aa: CASSVGGGSRYEQYF
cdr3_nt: TGTGCCAGCAGCGTAGGAGGCGGGAGTCGTTACGAGCAGTACTTC

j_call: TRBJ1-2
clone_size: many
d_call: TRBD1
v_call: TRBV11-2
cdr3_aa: CASSAYRGRTNDGYTF
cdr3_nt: TGTGCCAGCAGCGCTTACAGGGGGCGGACGAACGATGGCTACACCTTC

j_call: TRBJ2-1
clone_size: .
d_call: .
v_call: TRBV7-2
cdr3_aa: CASSPQVVSYNEQFF
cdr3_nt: TGTGCCAGCTCACCCCAGGTCGTTTCGTACAATGAGCAGTTCTTC

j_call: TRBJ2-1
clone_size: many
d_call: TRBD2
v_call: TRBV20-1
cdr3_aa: CSARAGTNYNEQFF
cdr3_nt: TGCAGTGCTAGAGCCGGGACTAACTACAATGAGCAGTTCTTC

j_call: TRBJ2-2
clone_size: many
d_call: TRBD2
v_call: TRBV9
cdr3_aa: CASSVGPGLAGVANTGELFF
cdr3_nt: TGTGCCAGCAGCGTCGGACCGGGACTAGCGGGGGTCGCGAACACCGGGGAGCTGTTTTTT

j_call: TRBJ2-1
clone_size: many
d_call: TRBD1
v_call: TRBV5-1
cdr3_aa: CASSTRTGNEQFF
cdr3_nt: TGCGCCAGCAGCACAAGGACAGGCAATGAGCAGTTCTTC

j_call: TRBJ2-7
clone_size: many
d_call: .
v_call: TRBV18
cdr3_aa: CASSGGTYEQYF
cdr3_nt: TGTGCCAGCTCGGGAGGAACGTACGAGCAGTACTTC

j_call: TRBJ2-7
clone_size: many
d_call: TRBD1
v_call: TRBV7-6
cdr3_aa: CASSLGGQASEQYF
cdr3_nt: TGTGCCAGCAGCTTAGGGGGACAGGCTAGTGAGCAGTACTTC

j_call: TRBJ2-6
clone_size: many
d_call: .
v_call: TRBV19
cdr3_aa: CASSPHRISRFSGANVLTF
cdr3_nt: TGTGCCAGTAGTCCCCACAGGATCTCAAGGTTCTCTGGGGCCAACGTCCTGACTTTC

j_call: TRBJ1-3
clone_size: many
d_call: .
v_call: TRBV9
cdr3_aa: CASSVGTTGNTIYF
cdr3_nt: TGTGCCAGCAGCGTAGGGACAACCGGAAACACCATATATTTT

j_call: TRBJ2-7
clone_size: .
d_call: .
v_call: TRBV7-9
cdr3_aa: CDSSFYICSASVGGTYEQYF
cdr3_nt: .

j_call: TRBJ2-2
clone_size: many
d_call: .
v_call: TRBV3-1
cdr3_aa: CASRPQGAGELFF
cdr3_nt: TGTGCCAGCAGACCTCAGGGAGCCGGGGAGCTGTTTTTT

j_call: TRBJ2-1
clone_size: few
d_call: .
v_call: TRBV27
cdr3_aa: CATRLVNEQFF
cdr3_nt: TGTGCCACCCGGTTGGTGAATGAGCAGTTCTTC

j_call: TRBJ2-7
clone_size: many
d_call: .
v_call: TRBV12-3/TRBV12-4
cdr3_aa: CASSFGDFTSYEQYF
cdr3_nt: TGTGCCAGCAGTTTCGGGGACTTCACCTCCTACGAGCAGTACTTC

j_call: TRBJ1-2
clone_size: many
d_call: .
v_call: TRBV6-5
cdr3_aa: CASSTRSEKSYTF
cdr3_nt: TGTGCCAGCAGTACCAGGTCGGAGAAGAGCTACACCTTC

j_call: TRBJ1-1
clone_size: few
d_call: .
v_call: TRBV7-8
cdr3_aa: CASSHAGVNTEAFF
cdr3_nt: TGTGCCAGCAGCCATGCGGGGGTGAACACTGAAGCTTTCTTT

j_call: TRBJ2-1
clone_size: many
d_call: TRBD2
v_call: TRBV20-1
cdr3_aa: CSPTLAGASNEQFF
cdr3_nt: TGCAGTCCTACACTAGCGGGAGCTTCCAATGAGCAGTTCTTC

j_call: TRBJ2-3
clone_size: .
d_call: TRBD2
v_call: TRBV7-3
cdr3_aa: CASSFSGRGDTDTQYF
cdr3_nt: TGTGCCAGCAGCTTTAGCGGGAGAGGTGACACAGATACGCAGTATTTT

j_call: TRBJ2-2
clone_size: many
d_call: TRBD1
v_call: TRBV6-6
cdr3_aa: CASTLRGRSTGELFF
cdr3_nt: TGTGCCAGCACCCTAAGGGGGCGCAGCACCGGGGAGCTGTTTTTT

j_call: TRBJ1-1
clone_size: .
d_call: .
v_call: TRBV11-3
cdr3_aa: CASSLVGAGVTEAFF
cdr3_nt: TGTGCCAGCAGCTTAGTAGGAGCAGGGGTAACTGAAGCTTTCTTT

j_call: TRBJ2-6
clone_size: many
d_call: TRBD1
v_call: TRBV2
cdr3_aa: CASSYGQVSGANVLTF
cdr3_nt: TGTGCCAGCAGCTACGGACAGGTCTCTGGGGCCAACGTCCTGACTTTC

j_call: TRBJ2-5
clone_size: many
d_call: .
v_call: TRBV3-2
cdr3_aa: CASSQGPQPETQYF
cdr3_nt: TGTGCCAGCAGCCAAGGTCCCCAGCCGGAGACCCAGTACTTC

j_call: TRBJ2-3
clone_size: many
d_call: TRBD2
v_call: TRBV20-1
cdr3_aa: CSATPGLAGPDTQYF
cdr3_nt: TGCAGTGCTACTCCGGGACTAGCGGGTCCAGATACGCAGTATTTT

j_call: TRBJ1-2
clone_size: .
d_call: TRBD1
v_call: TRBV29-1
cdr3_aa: CSVESTGNGCGYTF
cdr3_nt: TGCAGCGTTGAGTCGACAGGGAATGGGTGCGGCTACACCTTC

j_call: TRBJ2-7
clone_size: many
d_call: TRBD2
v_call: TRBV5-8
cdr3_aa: CASSLGLAGTYEQYF
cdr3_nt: TGTGCCAGCAGCTTGGGTCTAGCGGGAACCTACGAGCAGTACTTC

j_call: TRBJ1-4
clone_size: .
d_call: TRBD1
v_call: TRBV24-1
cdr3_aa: CATSRTSGGKQGTNEKLFF
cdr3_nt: TGCGCCACCAGCAGAACGTCAGGGGGGAAGCAGGGAACTAATGAAAAACTGTTTTTT

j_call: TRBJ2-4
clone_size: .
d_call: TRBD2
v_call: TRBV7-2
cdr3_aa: CASSFGLAERTRHF
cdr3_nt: TGTGCCAGCAGCTTTGGGCTAGCGGAGCGGACCCGGCACTTC

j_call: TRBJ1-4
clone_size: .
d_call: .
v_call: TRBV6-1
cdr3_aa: CASSEVGGEQKLFF
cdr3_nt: TGTGCCAGCAGTGAAGTGGGGGGTGAACAAAAACTGTTTTTT

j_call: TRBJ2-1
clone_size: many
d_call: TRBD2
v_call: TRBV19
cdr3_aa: CASSEGLLAGVKLEQFF
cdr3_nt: TGTGCCAGTAGTGAGGGGTTGCTAGCGGGAGTGAAACTTGAGCAGTTCTTC